One sample yielded the 17 T cell receptor beta chains listed below, sequenced in a study. Each CDR3 protein is one row after TCRdb ran MiXCR on the 5' RACE reads. The repertoire holds approximately 37,000 distinct CDR3 sequences, with approximately 17% as singletons. Material: naive CD4+ T cells sorted from a lymph node. Subset given: naive CD4+ T cells, CD4+CD45RA+CD25-. The receptors here all came from a female donor with breast cancer.

As regards this clonotype: Possible read error: a much larger clone is one base away. This chain uses TRBV20-1 with TRBJ1-1, with TRBD1 matching 7 bases. CDR1 is DFQATT and CDR2 is SNEGSKA in the germline V gene (reference sequence). The CDR3 loop spans 12 amino acids. The CDR3 region has the DNA TGCAGGGCCCCGAAGGACGGGACAGTAGCTTTCTTT. Its translation is CRAPKDGTVAFF.

This clonotype occurred a few times. This sequence joins TRBV6-5 and TRBJ2-1; 8 bases are a match to TRBD1. This CDR3 is built from 15 residues. In germline, CDR1 is MNHEY, CDR2 SVGAGI. Germline trimming cut 6 bases from V and 2 bases from J; bases unmatched to any gene: 6. CDR3 bases: TGTGCCAGCAGCGCAACAGGGGGTGCCTACAATGAGCAGTTCTTC. Amino acids: CASSATGGAYNEQFF.

There are many counts of this clonotype. V gene TRBV6-1 combines with J gene TRBJ1-1; 7 bases fit TRBD1. Germline CDR1 MNHNS, CDR2 SASEGT. The CDR3 contains 16 residues. V gave up 4 bases and J gave up 4 bases; unmatched junction bases: 12. This chain's CDR3 is CASSVRLRQGGTEAFF. The CDR3 nucleotides read TGTGCCAGCAGTGTAAGGTTACGACAGGGCGGCACTGAAGCTTTCTTT.

The sample holds a few counts of this clonotype. The chain combines TRBV9 with TRBJ2-3, with D perhaps TRBD1 (5 bases). The CDR3 totals 15 residues. Germline assignment: CDR1 SGDLS and CDR2 YYNGEE. Trimming stripped 4 bases from V and 6 bases from J, with 18 bases between. CDR3 DNA: TGTGCCAGCAGCCCAAGGGGCGTAGGGCGGGATACGCAGTATTTT. This sequence encodes CASSPRGVGRDTQYF.

On this clonotype itself: At one boundary the junction diverges from the germline segment, which might be a read error. The chain joins TRBV6-1 to TRBJ2-7; 7 positions match TRBD1. This CDR3 region has 14 residues. Germline CDR1 is MNHNS and CDR2 is SASEGT. DNA of the CDR3: TGTACCAGCAGCGCCAACCGAGACAGGGTCGAGCAGTACTTC. Its translation is CTSSANRDRVEQYF.

CDR3 DNA: TGCAGTGCTAGTCGGGATTTAGCGGGGGTACGGTCACTCAATGAGCAGTTCTTC. It yields the protein CSASRDLAGVRSLNEQFF. The chain uses TRBV20-1 and TRBJ2-1; TRBD2 matches at 9 bases. The CDR3 sequence is 18 residues long. The germline CDR1 and CDR2 sequences are DFQATT and SNEGSKA (reference sequence). The ends lost 3 bases at V and 6 bases at J; junction bases unmatched: 18.

This clonotype was observed at least ten times. V usage is TRBV6-6 and J usage is TRBJ1-5; 7 nucleotides match TRBD1. The trim removed 5 bases at V and 7 bases at J, leaving 8 bases unmatched. This CDR3 contains 14 residues. CDR1 is MNHNY, CDR2 SVGAGI, per germline (reference sequence). CDR3 bases: TGTGCCAGCAGTCATTCACAGGGGACGCAGCCCCAGCATTTT. Its protein is CASSHSQGTQPQHF.

As regards this clonotype: Since no conserved phenylalanine or tryptophan closes the CDR3, a read error is the likely cause. The gene calls are TRBV20-1 and TRBJ2-3; D is possibly TRBD2 (7 bases). CDR1 and CDR2 from the germline V gene are DFQATT and SNEGSKA (reference sequence). The germline V and J ends were trimmed by 0 bases and 5 bases, with 18 bases remaining between them. There are 16 residues in the CDR3. CDR3 residues: CSARDRLGGGIDTQYL. DNA for the CDR3: TGCAGTGCTAGAGATCGCTTGGGAGGGGGTATAGATACGCAGTATCTT.

On this clonotype: A read error may produce the germline difference seen at one junction end. V usage is TRBV5-1 and J usage is TRBJ2-7; 10 bases line up with TRBD2. CDR3 length: 13 amino acids. CDR1 and CDR2 from the germline V gene are SGHRS and YFSETQ. The CDR3 reads CASQLAGRYGQYF. CDR3 bases: TGCGCCAGCCAACTAGCGGGAAGATACGGGCAGTACTTC.

This chain links TRBV20-1 with TRBJ2-5; no clear D. The CDR3 extends over 11 amino acids. CDR1 and CDR2 from the germline V gene are DFQATT and SNEGSKA (reference sequence). V lost 7 bases, J lost 2 bases, and 8 bases lay in between. For the CDR3, the DNA is TGCAGTGGGGAAGAGCAAGAGACCCAGTACTTC. It yields the protein CSGEEQETQYF.

The V and J genes are TRBV5-1 and TRBJ1-1, with 7 bases aligning to TRBD1. V gave up 2 bases and J gave up 7 bases; unmatched junction bases: 5. Germline CDR1 is SGHRS and CDR2 is YFSETQ. The CDR3 is made up of 13 amino acids. Written as DNA, the CDR3 is TGCGCCAGCAGCTTCACCGGGACAGTTGAAGCTTTCTTT. It is translated as CASSFTGTVEAFF.

With regard to this clonotype: Mismatch with germline at one junction end may stem from a read error. The chain is built from TRBV12-3 or TRBV12-4 and TRBJ1-5; 7 bases line up with TRBD1. This CDR3 comprises 16 residues. As DNA, the CDR3 is TGTGCCAGCAGCCCAGGGACAGCTTATAGCAATCAGCCCCAGCAGTTT. Amino acids: CASSPGTAYSNQPQQF.

Concerning this clonotype itself: This may arise from a read error, as a much more abundant clone is one base away. V usage is TRBV6-5 and J usage is TRBJ2-7; a possible D gene is TRBD1 (5 bases). CDR3 length: 13 residues. With 6 bases removed from V and 3 bases from J, the gap between germline ends came to 12 bases. From germline, CDR1 is MNHEY and CDR2 SVGAGI. CDR3 sequence reads: CASSRRQLYEQYV. The CDR3 region has the DNA TGTGCCAGCAGCCGAAGACAGCTCTACGAGCAGTACGTC.

This clonotype was seen at least ten times. The chain links TRBV24-1 to TRBJ1-3; 8 bases match TRBD1. Germline values: CDR1 KGHDR, CDR2 SFDVKD. CDR3 length: 14 residues. Germline trimming cut 6 bases from V and 6 bases from J; bases unmatched to any gene: 6. CDR3 coding DNA: TGTGCCACCAGTCCCCTGACAGGGGAAAACACCATATATTTT. Its translation is CATSPLTGENTIYF.

The V and J genes are TRBV7-2 and TRBJ2-5, with D perhaps matching TRBD1 or TRBD2 (6 bases each). Germline CDR1 SGHTA, CDR2 FQGNSA. Trimming left V 5 bases short and J 10 bases short, with 23 bases between. This CDR3 has 15 residues. This chain's CDR3 is CASSHSRTGLEGQYF. Here the CDR3 DNA reads TGTGCCAGCAGCCATTCCAGAACAGGGCTGGAGGGCCAGTACTTC.

The V and J genes are TRBV5-1 and TRBJ2-5; D might be TRBD1 (5 bases). The CDR3 covers 15 residues. Trimming left V 4 bases short and J 2 bases short, with 15 bases between. Germline V gene data show CDR1 as SGHRS and CDR2 as YFSETQ. The CDR3 sequence is CASSNHGQRQETQYF. CDR3 DNA sequence: TGCGCCAGCAGCAATCACGGACAACGGCAAGAGACCCAGTACTTC.

A few counts support this clonotype. The rearrangement links TRBV7-2 to TRBJ1-1; 8 nucleotides match TRBD1. After removal of 7 bases from V and 7 bases from J, the junction contained 5 bases not matched to a gene. CDR1 is SGHTA and CDR2 is FQGNSA in the germline V gene. CDR3 length: 12 amino acids. CDR3 sequence: CASTRTGNEAFF. CDR3 bases: TGTGCCAGCACAAGGACAGGGAATGAAGCTTTCTTT. The whole variable domain, remainder taken from reference TRBV7-2 and TRBJ1-1, is GAGVSQSPSNKVTEKGKDVELRCDPISGHTALYWYRQSLGQGLEFLIYFQGNSAPDKSGLPSDRFSAERTGGSVSTLTIQRTQQEDSAVYLCASTRTGNEAFFGQGTRLTVV.